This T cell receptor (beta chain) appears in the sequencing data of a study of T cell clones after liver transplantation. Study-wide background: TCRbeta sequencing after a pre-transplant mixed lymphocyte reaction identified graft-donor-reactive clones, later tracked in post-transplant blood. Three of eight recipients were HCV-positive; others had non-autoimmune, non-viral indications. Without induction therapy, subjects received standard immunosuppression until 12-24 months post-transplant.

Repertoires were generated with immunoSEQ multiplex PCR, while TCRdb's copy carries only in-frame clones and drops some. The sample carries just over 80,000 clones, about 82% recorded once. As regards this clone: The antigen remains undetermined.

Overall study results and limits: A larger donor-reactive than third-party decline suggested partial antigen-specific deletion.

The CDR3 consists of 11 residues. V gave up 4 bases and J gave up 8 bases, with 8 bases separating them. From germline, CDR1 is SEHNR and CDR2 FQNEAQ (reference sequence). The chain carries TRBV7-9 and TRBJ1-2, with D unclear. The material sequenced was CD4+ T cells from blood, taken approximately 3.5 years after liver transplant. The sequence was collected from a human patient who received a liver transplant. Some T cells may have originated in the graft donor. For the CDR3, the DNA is TGTGCCAGCAGCTCCCTCGAAGGCTACACCTTC. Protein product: CASSSLEGYTF.